This T cell receptor (beta chain) comes out of a study of shared clonotypes between healthy human individuals. V dropped 3 bases and J dropped 0 bases, with 9 bases sitting between them. Germline V lookup: CDR1 MDHEN, CDR2 SYDVKM. This CDR3 spans 15 amino acids. About this clone itself: Additional DNA sequences in this sample encode the identical CDR3.

Clones were read by immunoSEQ multiplex PCR, and TCRdb kept only the in-frame ones, dropping some. The repertoire holds about 2.2 million clones, with more than 85% as singletons. Positively selected for CCR7, the CD45RO-negative cells used as naive CD8 cells excluded terminally differentiated effector memory CD45RA+ cells. The sequence was collected from a man aged 18-30 years in good health. Some clones in this sample may be carry-over from other donors' samples. Specimen: naive CD8+ T cells from PBMCs. V is TRBV28 and J is TRBJ2-1, with a tentative D call TRBD2 (6 bases). The CDR3, as DNA: TGTGCCAGCAGTTTGTGGGGAGGCTCCTACAATGAGCAGTTCTTC. As protein: CASSLWGGSYNEQFF. The full variable domain, completed using reference TRBV28 and TRBJ2-1, is DVKVTQSSRYLVKRTGEKVFLECVQDMDHENMFWYRQDPGLGLRLIYFSYDVKMKEKGDIPEGYSVSREKKERFSLILESASTNQTSMYLCASSLWGGSYNEQFFGPGTRLTVL.